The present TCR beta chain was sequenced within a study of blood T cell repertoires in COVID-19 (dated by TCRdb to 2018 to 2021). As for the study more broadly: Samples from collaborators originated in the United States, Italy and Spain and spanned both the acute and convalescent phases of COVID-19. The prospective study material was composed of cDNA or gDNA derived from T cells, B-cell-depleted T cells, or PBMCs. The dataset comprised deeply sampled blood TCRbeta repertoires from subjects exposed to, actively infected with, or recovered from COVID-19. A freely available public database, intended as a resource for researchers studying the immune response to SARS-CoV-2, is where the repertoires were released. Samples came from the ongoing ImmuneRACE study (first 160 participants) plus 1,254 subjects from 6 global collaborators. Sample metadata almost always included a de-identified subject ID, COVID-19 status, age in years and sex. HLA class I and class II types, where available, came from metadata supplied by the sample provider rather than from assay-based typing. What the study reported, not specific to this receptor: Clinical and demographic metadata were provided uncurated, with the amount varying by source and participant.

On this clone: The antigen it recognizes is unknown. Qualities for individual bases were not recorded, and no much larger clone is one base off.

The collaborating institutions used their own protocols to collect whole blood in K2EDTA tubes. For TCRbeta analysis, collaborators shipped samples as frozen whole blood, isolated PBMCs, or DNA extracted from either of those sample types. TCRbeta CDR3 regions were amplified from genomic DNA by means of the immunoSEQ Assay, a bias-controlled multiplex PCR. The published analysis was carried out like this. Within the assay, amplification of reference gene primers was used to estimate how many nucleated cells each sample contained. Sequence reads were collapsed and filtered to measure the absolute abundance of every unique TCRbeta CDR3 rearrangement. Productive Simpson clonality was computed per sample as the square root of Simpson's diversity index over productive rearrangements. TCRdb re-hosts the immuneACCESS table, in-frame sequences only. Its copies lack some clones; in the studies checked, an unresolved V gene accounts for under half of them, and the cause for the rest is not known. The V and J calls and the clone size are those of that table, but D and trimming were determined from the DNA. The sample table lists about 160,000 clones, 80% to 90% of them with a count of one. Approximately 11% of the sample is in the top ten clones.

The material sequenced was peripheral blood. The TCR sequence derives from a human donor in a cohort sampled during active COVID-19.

The DNA is TGTGCCACCAGCAGAGATCAGTCGGGGAGCCAAGAGACCCAGTACTTC. Translation gives CATSRDQSGSQETQYF. The chain joins TRBV15 to TRBJ2-5, with TRBD2 perhaps the D gene, on 5 matching bases. V sheds 0 bases and J sheds 1 base, leaving 12 bases between their ends. The CDR3 sequence holds 16 residues, the cysteine and phenylalanine included. Only CDR3 DNA remains: 48 bases, in frame from the first base. The germline V gene encodes CDR1 LNHNV and CDR2 YYDKDF (reference sequence).